A single sample gave rise to the 2 T cell receptor beta chains below, sequenced in a study of cytomegalovirus exposure and HLA in healthy donors. This PCR relied on a set of 60 Vbeta primers and 13 Jbeta primers. Profiled with immunoSEQ multiplex PCR; TCRdb holds only in-frame clones, not every one. Of about 140,000 clones in the sample, roughly three fifths were seen once. Sequencing was done on a sample of PBMCs. All receptors come from a woman aged 55-70 years in good health and CMV-seronegative.

This chain joins TRBV28 and TRBJ2-5; TRBD1 is a possible D gene (6 bases). Looked up from germline, CDR1 is MDHEN and CDR2 is SYDVKM. The CDR3 has 14 residues. The germline V and J ends were trimmed by 7 bases and 0 bases, with 12 bases remaining between them. CDR3 loop: CASTQQGNQETQYF. Here the CDR3 DNA reads TGTGCCAGCACCCAACAGGGCAACCAAGAGACCCAGTACTTC.

There are a few counts of this clone. The rearrangement links TRBV5-1 to TRBJ2-2; possibly TRBD1 for D (7 bases). Trimming cost V 0 bases and J 0 bases, with 15 bases left between them. From germline, CDR1 is SGHRS and CDR2 YFSETQ. The CDR3 covers 18 residues. CDR3 in DNA: TGCGCCAGCAGCTTGGTCCCCGCGGGACAGACGAACACCGGGGAGCTGTTTTTT. It yields the protein CASSLVPAGQTNTGELFF. Variable domain in full (rest from reference TRBV5-1 and TRBJ2-2): KAGVTQTPRYLIKTRGQQVTLSCSPISGHRSVSWYQQTPGQGLQFLFEYFSETQRNKGNFPGRFSGRQFSNSRSEMNVSTLELGDSALYLCASSLVPAGQTNTGELFFGEGSRLTVL.